This TCR beta chain was documented in a study of cytomegalovirus exposure and HLA in healthy donors. Across the study: HLA-typed donors contributed some 87 million unique TCRs, which were held in an early data release. General study results and limits: HLA allele associations emerged for some 16,000 TCR beta sequences in a later analysis, at 0.05 false discovery rate. In an earlier analysis, productive rearrangement rates for most beta V segments clustered near 87% or 30%.

At the time of sampling, donors were nominally healthy, though unrecorded immune exposures were likely. About this clone itself: Its antigen is unidentified.

The PCR used 60 Vbeta and 13 Jbeta primers. Sequencing was performed with immunoSEQ multiplex PCR; in TCRdb, only in-frame clones are kept and a portion is missing. The table shows tens of thousands of clones, with 60% to 80% occurring only once. V lost 0 bases and J lost 8; bases outside the gene matches: 7. Germline CDR1 reads SGDLS; CDR2 reads YYNGEE. The CDR3 consists of 15 residues. This clonotype originated in a man aged 55 to 70 in good health and CMV-seropositive. Source material: PBMCs. V and J are TRBV9 and TRBJ2-1; TRBD2 matches at 8 bases. The CDR3 DNA reads as TGTGCCAGCAGCGTAGTTGGGACTAGAGGAGATGAGCAGTTCTTC. The encoded protein is CASSVVGTRGDEQFF.